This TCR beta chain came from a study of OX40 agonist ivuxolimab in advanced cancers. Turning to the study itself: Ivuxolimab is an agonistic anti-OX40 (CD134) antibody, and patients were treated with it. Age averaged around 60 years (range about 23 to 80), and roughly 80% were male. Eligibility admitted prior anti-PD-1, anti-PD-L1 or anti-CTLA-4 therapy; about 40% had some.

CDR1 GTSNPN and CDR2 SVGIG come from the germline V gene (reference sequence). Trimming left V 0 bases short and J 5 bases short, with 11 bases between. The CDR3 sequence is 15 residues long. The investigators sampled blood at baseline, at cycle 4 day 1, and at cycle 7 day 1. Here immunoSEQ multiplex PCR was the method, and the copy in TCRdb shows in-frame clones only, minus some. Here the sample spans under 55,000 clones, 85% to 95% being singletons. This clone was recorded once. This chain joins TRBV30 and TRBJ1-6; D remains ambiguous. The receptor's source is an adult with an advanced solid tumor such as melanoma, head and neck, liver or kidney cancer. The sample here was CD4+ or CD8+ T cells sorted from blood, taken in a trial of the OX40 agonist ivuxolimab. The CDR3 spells CAWSVSPNHNSPLHF. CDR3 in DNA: TGTGCCTGGAGTGTGAGTCCGAACCATAATTCACCCCTCCACTTT. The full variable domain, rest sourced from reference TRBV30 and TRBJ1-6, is SQTIHQWPATLVQPVGSPLSLECTVEGTSNPNLYWYRQAAGRGLQLLFYSVGIGQISSEVPQNLSASRPQDRQFILSSKKLLLSDSGFYLCAWSVSPNHNSPLHFGNGTRLTVT.